This T cell receptor beta chain emerged from a study of technical replicates of blood from several donors. The germline CDR1 and CDR2 sequences are MRHNA and SNTAGT. V gave up 5 bases and J gave up 4 bases; unmatched junction bases: 2. This CDR3 comprises 15 residues. The assay was immunoSEQ multiplex PCR, and TCRdb's table has in-frame clones only and misses some. The table has approximately 79,000 clones, over 90% seen once. This receptor was identified in a human donor in good health. The chain couples TRBV6-4 to TRBJ2-3, with 14 bases identical to TRBD2. The source material was T cells isolated from PBMCs. This CDR3 is CASSRTSGGSDTQYF. CDR3 nucleotide sequence: TGTGCCAGCAGTCGGACTAGCGGGGGGTCAGATACGCAGTATTTT.